This T cell receptor (beta chain) originates from a study of CD8 T cells in ankylosing spondylitis (dated by TCRdb to about 2017). With regard to the full study: The study profiled T cell receptor beta repertoires in healthy donors and ankylosing spondylitis patients to find disease-linked TCR variants. The full study cohort comprised about 24 ankylosing spondylitis patients and over 95 healthy donors. Samples of peripheral blood were taken, and for ankylosing spondylitis patients, synovial fluid was collected as well. Study-wide conclusions, independent of this receptor: In peripheral blood, the disease-linked clones were found at relatively low frequencies and had a CD8+ phenotype. A TCR beta motif made up of seven or eight highly homologous amino acid variants appeared to be characteristic of blood from ankylosing spondylitis patients. Some motif variants had previously been reported in the synovial fluid and blood of reactive arthritis patients, which suggests shared mechanisms of disease initiation. The disease-linked clones were reported as significantly enriched in matched synovial fluid samples from ankylosing spondylitis patients.

The junction shows trimming of 4 bases on V and 3 bases on J, plus 9 bases between the germline ends. CDR3 length: 13 amino acids, cysteine to phenylalanine. The sequence is cut down to CDR3 DNA, 39 bases in frame from base 1. This clonotype showed up many times. The antigen it recognizes is unknown. Base qualities are missing; no much larger clone stands one base away. Data came from an Illumina HiSeq 2500. TCR beta libraries were prepared by quantitative 5'-RACE with molecular barcodes. From the authors' description of their analysis: A new computational method, built on a probabilistic model of VDJ rearrangement, was used to identify disease-linked TCR variants. Clones were called with MiXCR by TCRdb after fastp trimmed the public reads at Q25, and only in-frame beta chains were retained. Entries that share a CDR3 protein sequence are merged under the most common genes and DNA. The V and J calls were not made by the authors but by TCRdb's processing. For this sample the table gives 470,000 or so distinct CDR3 sequences, of which approximately 26% were detected only once. Of the sample, roughly 0.9% falls within the top ten clones.

The chain uses TRBV12-3 or TRBV12-4 and TRBJ1-2; TRBD1 is perhaps the D gene, given 5 matching bases. This receptor was obtained from a male donor with ankylosing spondylitis. The source material was blood, either unsorted or a sorted T cell fraction (not recorded which). CDR3 loop: CASSWGVDYGYTF. The DNA sequence is given as TGTGCCAGCAGTTGGGGGGTGGACTATGGCTACACCTTC.